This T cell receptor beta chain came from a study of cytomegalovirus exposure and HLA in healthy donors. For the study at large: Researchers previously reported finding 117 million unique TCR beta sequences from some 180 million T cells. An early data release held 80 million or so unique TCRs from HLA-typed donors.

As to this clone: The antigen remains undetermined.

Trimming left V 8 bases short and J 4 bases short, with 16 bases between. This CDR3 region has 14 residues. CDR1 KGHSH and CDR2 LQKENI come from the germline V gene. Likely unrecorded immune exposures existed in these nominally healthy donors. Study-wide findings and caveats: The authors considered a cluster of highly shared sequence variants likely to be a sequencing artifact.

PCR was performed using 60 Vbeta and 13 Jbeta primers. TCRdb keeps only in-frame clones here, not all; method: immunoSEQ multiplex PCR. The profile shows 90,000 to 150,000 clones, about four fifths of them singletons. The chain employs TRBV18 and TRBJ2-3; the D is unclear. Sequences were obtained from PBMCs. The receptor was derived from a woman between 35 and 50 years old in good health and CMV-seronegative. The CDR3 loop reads CASTQSNSADTQYF. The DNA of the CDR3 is TGTGCCAGCACCCAAAGCAATAGTGCAGATACGCAGTATTTT.